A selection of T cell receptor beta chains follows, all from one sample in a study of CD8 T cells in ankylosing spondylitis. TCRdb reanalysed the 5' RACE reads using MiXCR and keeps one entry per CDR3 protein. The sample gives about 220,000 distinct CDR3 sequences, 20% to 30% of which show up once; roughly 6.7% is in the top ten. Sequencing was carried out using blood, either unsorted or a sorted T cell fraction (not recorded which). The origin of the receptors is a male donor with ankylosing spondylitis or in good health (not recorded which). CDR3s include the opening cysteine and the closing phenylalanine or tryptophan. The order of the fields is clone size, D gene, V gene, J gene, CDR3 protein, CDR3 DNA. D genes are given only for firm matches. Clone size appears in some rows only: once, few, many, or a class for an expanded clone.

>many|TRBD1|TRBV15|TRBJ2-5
CATSRAGQREETQYF
TGTGCCACCAGCAGAGCGGGACAGCGAGAAGAGACCCAGTACTTC
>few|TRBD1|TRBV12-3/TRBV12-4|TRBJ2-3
CASSRKAGTGGTDTQYF
TGTGCCAGCAGCAGGAAAGCCGGGACAGGGGGCACAGATACGCAGTATTTT
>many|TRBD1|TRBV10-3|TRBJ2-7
CAISEGQGRTYEQYF
TGTGCCATCAGTGAGGGACAGGGGCGGACCTACGAGCAGTACTTC
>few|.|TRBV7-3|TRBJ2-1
CASSLSRLTSSYNEQFF
TGTGCCAGCAGCTTAAGCCGGCTGACGAGCTCCTACAATGAGCAGTTCTTC
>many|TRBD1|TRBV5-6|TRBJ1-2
CASSLRTGRVDGYTF
TGTGCCAGCAGCTTGAGGACAGGGCGAGTCGATGGCTACACCTTC
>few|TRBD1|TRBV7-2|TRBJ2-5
CASSFHRGKETQYF
TGTGCCAGCAGCTTCCACAGGGGAAAAGAGACCCAGTACTTC
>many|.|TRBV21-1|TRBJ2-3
CASSIEAASTDTQYF
TGTGCCAGCAGCATCGAAGCGGCTAGCACAGATACGCAGTATTTT
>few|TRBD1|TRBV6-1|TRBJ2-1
CASSVGQGSYNEQFF
TGTGCCAGCAGTGTTGGACAGGGGTCCTACAATGAGCAGTTCTTC
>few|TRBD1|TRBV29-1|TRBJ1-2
CSVPRDRGGYTF
TGCAGCGTTCCCCGGGACAGAGGCGGCTACACCTTC
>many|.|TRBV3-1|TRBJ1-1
CASSQGGRQNTEAFF
TGTGCCAGCAGCCAAGGGGGACGGCAGAACACTGAAGCTTTCTTT
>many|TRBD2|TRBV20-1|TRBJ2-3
CSALAGTSGSGTDTQYF
TGCAGTGCTCTGGCGGGGACTAGCGGGAGCGGCACAGATACGCAGTATTTT
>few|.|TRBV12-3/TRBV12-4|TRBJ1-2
CASSFGQGGGYTF
TGTGCCAGCAGTTTCGGGCAGGGAGGCGGCTACACCTTC
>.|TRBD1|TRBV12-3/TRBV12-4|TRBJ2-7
CASSWDRGYEQYF
TGTGCCAGCAGTTGGGACAGAGGCTACGAGCAGTACTTC
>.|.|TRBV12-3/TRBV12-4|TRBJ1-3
CASISDLPGNTIYF
TGTGCCAGCATTTCGGACCTTCCTGGAAACACCATATATTTT
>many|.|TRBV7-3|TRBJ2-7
CASSLRASNEQYF
TGTGCCAGCAGCCTACGGGCTAGCAACGAGCAGTACTTC
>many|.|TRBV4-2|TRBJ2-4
CASSQAKGGLAKNIQYF
TGTGCCAGCAGCCAAGCGAAGGGGGGTCTAGCCAAAAACATTCAGTACTTC
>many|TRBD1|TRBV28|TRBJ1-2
CASTKPGQGYGYTF
TGTGCCAGCACCAAACCGGGACAGGGGTATGGCTACACCTTC
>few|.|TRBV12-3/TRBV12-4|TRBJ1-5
CASSSGQNQPQHF
TGTGCCAGCAGTTCGGGCCAAAATCAGCCCCAGCATTTT
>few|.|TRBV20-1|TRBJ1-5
CSAVKGTDSNQPQHF
TGCAGTGCTGTTAAAGGGACCGATAGCAATCAGCCCCAGCATTTT
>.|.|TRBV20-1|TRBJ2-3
CSADATTDTQYF
TGCAGTGCCGATGCTACCACAGATACGCAGTATTTT
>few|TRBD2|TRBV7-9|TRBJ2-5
CASSLGRRGSGGETQYF
TGTGCCAGCAGCTTAGGTCGGCGCGGGAGCGGCGGAGAGACCCAGTACTTC
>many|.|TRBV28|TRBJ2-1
CASSLGRGMPYNEQFF
TGTGCCAGCAGTTTAGGGCGCGGGATGCCCTACAATGAGCAGTTCTTC
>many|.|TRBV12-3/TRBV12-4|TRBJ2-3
CASSLQPPDTQYF
TGTGCCAGCAGTTTACAGCCCCCAGATACGCAGTATTTT
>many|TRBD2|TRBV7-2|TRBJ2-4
CASSLSGSLGLSKNIQYF
TGTGCCAGCAGCTTGAGCGGGAGCTTGGGGTTGTCCAAAAACATTCAGTACTTC
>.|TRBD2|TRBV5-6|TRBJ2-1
CASSLGREIHEQFF
TGTGCCAGCAGCTTGGGGCGGGAGATCCATGAGCAGTTCTTC
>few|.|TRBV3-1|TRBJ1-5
CASSQVGSGGPQHF
TGTGCCAGCAGCCAAGTAGGTTCCGGGGGGCCCCAGCATTTT
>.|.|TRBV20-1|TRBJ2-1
CSASDLSSYNEQFF
TGCAGTGCCTCGGATTTGAGCTCCTACAATGAGCAGTTCTTC
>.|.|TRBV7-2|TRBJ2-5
CASSLVRTEETQYF
TGTGCCAGCAGCTTAGTCAGGACTGAAGAGACCCAGTACTTC
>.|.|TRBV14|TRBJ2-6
CASSQGQPGGLSGANVLTF
TGTGCCAGCAGCCAAGGTCAACCCGGGGGGCTCTCTGGGGCCAACGTCCTGACTTTC
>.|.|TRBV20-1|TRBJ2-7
CSAKTHGGGRSYEQYF
TGCAGTGCTAAAACGCACGGCGGAGGGCGGAGCTACGAGCAGTACTTC